This TCR beta chain was found in a study of shared clonotypes between healthy human individuals. Turning to the study itself: Used for every donor were three CD4 naive, three CD4 memory, two CD8 naive and one CD8 memory plate. Study findings and constraints: In a few donors, approximately 5% of naive CD4 clonotypes appeared in common. Sample collection involved blood only; tissue repertoires are likely different.

Measured with immunoSEQ multiplex PCR; TCRdb has only the in-frame clones, and not every one. The sample comprises 300,000 or so clones, 74% of which are singletons, and approximately 10% rests with the top ten. The ends were cut back, 6 bases at V and 6 bases at J, with 15 bases in the middle. Germline loops: CDR1 SGHTA, CDR2 FQGNSA. The CDR3 is 14 residues long. Every contributor of samples was a Caucasian grown-up residing in Nashville, Tennessee. With regard to this clone: Its antigen is not known.

The rearrangement uses TRBV7-2 and TRBJ2-4; tentatively, D is TRBD1 or TRBD2 (5 bases each). The clonotype originates from a man aged 25-40 years in good health. The specimen sequenced was memory CD4+ T cells sorted from blood. Subset given: CD45RA-negative fraction. CDR3 DNA sequence: TGTGCCAGCAGGAAAGGGACCTCCGGAAACATTCAGTACTTC. It codes for CASRKGTSGNIQYF.